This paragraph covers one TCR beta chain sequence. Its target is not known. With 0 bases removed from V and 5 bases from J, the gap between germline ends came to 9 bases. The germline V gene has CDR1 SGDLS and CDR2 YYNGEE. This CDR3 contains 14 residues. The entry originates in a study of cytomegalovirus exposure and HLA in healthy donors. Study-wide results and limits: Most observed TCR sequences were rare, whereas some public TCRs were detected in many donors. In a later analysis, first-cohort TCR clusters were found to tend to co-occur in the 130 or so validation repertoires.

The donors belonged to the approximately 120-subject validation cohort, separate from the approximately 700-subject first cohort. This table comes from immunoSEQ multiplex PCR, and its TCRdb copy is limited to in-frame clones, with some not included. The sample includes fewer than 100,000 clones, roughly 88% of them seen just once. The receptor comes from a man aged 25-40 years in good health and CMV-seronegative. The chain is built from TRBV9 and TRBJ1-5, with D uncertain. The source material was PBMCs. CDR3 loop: CASSVGFGDQPQHF. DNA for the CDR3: TGTGCCAGCAGCGTAGGTTTCGGAGATCAGCCCCAGCATTTT.